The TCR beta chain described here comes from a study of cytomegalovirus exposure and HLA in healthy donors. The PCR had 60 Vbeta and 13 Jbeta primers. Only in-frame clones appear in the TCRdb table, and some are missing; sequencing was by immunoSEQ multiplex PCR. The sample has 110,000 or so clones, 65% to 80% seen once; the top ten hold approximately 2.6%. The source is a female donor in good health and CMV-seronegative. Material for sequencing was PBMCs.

Here the CDR3 reads CASSISRGGYTF. The DNA of the CDR3 is TGTGCCAGCAGCATAAGCCGGGGAGGCTACACCTTC. The chain uses TRBV5-6 and TRBJ1-2; D gene uncertain. The CDR3 has 12 residues. Germline V lookup: CDR1 SGHDT, CDR2 YYEEEE. The germline V and J ends were trimmed by 4 bases and 8 bases, with 12 bases remaining between them.